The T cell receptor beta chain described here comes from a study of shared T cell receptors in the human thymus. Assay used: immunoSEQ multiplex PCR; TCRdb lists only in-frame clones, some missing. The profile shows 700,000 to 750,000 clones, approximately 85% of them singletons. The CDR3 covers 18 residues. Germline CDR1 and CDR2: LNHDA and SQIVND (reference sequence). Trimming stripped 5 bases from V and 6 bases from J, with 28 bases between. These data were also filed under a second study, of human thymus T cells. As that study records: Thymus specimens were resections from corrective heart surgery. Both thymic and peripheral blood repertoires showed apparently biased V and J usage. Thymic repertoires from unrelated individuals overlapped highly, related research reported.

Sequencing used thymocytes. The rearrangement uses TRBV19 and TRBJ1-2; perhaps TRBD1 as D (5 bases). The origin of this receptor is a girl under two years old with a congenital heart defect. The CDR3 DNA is TGTGCCAGTAGTCGCTGGGGTGCCGGGGGAACCGGGGGACATGGCTACACCTTC. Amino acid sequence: CASSRWGAGGTGGHGYTF. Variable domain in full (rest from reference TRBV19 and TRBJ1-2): DGGITQSPKYLFRKEGQNVTLSCEQNLNHDAMYWYRQDPGQGLRLIYYSQIVNDFQKGDIAEGYSVSREKKESFPLTVTSAQKNPTAFYLCASSRWGAGGTGGHGYTFGSGTRLTVV.